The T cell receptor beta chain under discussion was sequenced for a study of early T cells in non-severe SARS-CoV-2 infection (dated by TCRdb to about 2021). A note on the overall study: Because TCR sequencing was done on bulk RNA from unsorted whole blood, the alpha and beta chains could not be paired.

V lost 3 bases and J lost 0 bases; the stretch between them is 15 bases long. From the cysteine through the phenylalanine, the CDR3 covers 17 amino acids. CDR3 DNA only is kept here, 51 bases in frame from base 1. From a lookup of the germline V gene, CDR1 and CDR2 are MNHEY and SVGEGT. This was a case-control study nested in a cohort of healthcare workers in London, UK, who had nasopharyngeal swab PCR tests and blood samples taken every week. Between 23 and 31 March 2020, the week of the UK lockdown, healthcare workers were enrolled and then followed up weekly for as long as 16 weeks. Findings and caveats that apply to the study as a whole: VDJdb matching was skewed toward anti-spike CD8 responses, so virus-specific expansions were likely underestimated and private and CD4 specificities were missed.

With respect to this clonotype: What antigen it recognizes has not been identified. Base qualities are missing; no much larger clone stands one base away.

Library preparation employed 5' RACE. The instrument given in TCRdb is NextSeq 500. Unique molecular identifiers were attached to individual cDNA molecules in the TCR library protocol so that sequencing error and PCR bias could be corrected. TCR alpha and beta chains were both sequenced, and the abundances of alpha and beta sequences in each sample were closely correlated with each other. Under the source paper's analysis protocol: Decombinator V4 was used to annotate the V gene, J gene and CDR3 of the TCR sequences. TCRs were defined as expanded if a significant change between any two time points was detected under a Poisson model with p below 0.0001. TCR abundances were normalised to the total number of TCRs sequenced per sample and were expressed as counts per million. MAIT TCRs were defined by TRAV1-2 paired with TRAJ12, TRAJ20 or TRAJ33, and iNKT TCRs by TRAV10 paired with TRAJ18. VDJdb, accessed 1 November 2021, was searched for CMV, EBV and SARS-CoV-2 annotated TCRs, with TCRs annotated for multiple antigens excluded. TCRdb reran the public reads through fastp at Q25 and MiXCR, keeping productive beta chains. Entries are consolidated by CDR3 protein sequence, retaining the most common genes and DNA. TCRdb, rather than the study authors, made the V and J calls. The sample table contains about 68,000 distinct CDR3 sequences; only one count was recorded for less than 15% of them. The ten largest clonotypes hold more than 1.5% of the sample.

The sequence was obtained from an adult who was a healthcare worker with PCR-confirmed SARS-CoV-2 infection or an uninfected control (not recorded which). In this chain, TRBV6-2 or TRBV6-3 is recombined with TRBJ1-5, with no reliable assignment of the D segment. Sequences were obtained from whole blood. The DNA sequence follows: TGTGCCAGCAGTTATTCTCGCGCAAGGTATAGCAATCAGCCCCAGCATTTT. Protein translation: CASSYSRARYSNQPQHF.